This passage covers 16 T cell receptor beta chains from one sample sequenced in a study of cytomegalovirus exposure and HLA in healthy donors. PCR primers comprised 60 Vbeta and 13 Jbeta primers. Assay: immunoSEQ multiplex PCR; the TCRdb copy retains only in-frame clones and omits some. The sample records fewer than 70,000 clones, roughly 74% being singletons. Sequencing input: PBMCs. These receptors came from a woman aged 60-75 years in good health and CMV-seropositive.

The CDR3 reads CSAKHGPEQYF. CDR3 nucleotides: TGCAGTGCGAAACATGGGCCCGAGCAGTACTTC. V usage is TRBV20-1 and J usage is TRBJ2-5; no clear D. Gene TRBJ2-7 matches the end of the DNA better, so the J call may be wrong. This CDR3 has 11 residues. The germline V gene has CDR1 DFQATT and CDR2 SNEGSKA (reference sequence).

CDR3 sequence: CASSMGGGQQETQYF. CDR3 nucleotide sequence: TGTGCCAGCAGTATGGGCGGCGGGCAGCAAGAGACCCAGTACTTC. J is TRBJ2-5 and V is TRBV6-5, with D perhaps TRBD2 (5 bases). The V gene lost 5 bases and the J gene lost 2 bases, with 15 bases spanning the gap. There are 15 residues in the CDR3. CDR1 is MNHEY and CDR2 is SVGAGI in the germline V gene.

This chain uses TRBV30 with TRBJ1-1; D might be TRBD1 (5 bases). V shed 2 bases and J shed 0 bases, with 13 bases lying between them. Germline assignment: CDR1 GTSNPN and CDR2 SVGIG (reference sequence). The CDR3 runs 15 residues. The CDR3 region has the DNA TGTGCCTGGAGTAGGAAGGGGACTATGAACACTGAAGCTTTCTTT. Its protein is CAWSRKGTMNTEAFF.

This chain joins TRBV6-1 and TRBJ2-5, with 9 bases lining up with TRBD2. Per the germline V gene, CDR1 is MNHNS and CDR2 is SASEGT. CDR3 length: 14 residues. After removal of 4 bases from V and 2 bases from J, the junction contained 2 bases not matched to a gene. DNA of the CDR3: TGTGCCAGCAGTGGCGCGGGAGGGCAAGAGACCCAGTACTTC. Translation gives CASSGAGGQETQYF.

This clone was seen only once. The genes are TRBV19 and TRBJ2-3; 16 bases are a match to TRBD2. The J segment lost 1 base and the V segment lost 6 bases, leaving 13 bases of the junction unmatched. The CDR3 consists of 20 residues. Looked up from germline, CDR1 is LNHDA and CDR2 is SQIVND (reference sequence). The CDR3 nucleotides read TGTGCCAGTAGCCGCGCCAAGGGGACTAGCGGGAGGGGGGGCACAGATACGCAGTATTTT. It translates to CASSRAKGTSGRGGTDTQYF.

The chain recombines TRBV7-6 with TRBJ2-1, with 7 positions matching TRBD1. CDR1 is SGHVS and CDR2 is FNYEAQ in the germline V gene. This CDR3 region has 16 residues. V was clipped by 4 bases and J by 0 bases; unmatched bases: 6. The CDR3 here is CASSSPDRSSYNEQFF. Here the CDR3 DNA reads TGTGCCAGCAGCTCACCGGACAGGAGCTCCTACAATGAGCAGTTCTTC.

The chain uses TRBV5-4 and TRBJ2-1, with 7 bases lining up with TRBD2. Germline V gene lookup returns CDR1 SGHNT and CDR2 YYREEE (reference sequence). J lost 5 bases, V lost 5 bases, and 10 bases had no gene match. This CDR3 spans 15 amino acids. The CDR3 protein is CASSPLAREHNEQFF. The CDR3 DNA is TGTGCCAGCAGTCCACTAGCGAGGGAGCACAATGAGCAGTTCTTC.

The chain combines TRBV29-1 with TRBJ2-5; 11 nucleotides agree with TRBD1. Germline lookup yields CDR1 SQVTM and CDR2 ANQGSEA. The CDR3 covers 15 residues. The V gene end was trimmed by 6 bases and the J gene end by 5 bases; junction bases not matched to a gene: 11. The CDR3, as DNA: TGCAGCGTCGAGATCCCGGGACAGGGGGGGGAGACCCAGTACTTC. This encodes CSVEIPGQGGETQYF. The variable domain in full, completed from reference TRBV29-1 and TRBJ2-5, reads SAVISQKPSRDICQRGTSLTIQCQVDSQVTMMFWYRQQPGQSLTLIATANQGSEATYESGFVIDKFPISRPNLTFSTLTVSNMSPEDSSIYLCSVEIPGQGGETQYFGPGTRLLVL.

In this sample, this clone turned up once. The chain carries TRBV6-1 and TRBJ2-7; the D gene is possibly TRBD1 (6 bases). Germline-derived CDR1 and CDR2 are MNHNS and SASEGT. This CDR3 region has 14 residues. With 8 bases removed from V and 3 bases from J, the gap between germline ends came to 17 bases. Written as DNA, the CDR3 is TGTGCCAGCGTCCTATCCGGGACATTCTACGAGCAGTACTTC. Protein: CASVLSGTFYEQYF.

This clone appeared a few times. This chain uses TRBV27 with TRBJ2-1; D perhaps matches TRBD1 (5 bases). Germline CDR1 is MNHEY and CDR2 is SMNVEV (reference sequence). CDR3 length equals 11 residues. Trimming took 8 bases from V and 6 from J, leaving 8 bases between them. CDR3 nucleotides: TGTGCCAGCGGGGCCGGCAATGAGCAGTTCTTC. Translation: CASGAGNEQFF.

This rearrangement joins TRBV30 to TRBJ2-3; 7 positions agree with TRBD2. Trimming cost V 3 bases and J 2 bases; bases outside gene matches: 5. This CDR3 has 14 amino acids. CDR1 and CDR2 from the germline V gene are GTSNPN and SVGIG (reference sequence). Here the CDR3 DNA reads TGTGCCTGGAGAAGGGCGGGGGTCACAGATACGCAGTATTTT. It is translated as CAWRRAGVTDTQYF.

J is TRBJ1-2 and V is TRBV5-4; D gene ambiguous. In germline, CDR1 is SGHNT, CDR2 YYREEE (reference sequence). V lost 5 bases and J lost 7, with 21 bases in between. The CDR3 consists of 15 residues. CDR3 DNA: TGTGCCAGCAGGAACCGGGAAACGCAGGCGGGTGGCTACACCTTC. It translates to CASRNRETQAGGYTF.

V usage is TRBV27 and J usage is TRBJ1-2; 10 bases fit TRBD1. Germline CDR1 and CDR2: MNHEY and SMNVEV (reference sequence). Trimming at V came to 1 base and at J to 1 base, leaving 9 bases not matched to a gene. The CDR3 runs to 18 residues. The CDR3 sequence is CASSLYPPDRGINYGYTF. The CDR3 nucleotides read TGTGCCAGCAGTTTATACCCCCCGGACAGGGGGATTAACTATGGCTACACCTTC.

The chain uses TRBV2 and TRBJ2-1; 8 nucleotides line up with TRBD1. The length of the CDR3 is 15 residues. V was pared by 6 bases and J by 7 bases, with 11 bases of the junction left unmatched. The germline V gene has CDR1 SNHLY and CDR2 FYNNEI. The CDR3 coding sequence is TGTGCCAGCAGGGGTGATGACAGGGGAAGGAATGAGCAGTTCTTC. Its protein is CASRGDDRGRNEQFF.

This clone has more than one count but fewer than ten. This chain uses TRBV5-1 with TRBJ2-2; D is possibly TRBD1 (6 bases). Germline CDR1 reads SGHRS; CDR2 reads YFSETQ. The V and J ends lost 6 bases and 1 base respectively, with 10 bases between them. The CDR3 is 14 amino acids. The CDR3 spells CASTQQGNTGELFF. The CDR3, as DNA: TGCGCCAGCACCCAACAGGGGAACACCGGGGAGCTGTTTTTT.

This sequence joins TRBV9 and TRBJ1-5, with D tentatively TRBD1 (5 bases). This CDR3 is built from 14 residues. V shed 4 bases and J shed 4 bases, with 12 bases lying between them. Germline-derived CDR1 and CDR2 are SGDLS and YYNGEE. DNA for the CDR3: TGTGCCAGCAGCCCACGCGACAGAAATCAGCCCCAGCATTTT. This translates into CASSPRDRNQPQHF.